The 21 T cell receptor beta chains below were found in one sample sequenced in a study of blood T cell repertoires in COVID-19. The repertoire was sequenced with immunoSEQ multiplex PCR; TCRdb's copy has only in-frame clones and lacks some. The sample holds 200,000 to 250,000 clones, more than 70% seen once. Sequencing was done on a sample of peripheral blood. These receptors all come from a man aged 45-65 years with active or convalescent COVID-19.

V and J are TRBV5-1 and TRBJ1-2; 9 bases match TRBD1. The V segment lost 4 bases and the J segment 3 bases; nucleotides outside the gene matches: 10. The CDR3 contains 16 residues. Germline CDR1 and CDR2: SGHRS and YFSETQ. The CDR3 nucleotides read TGCGCCAGCAGCAGACCACCGGGACAGGGCGACTATGGCTACACCTTC. Its translation: CASSRPPGQGDYGYTF.

The genes are TRBV6-1 and TRBJ1-2; tentatively, D is TRBD1 (6 bases). Germline V gene sequence: CDR1 MNHNS, CDR2 SASEGT. The CDR3 runs to 14 residues. V lost 1 base to trimming and J lost 6 bases, with 12 bases between them. In nucleotides, the CDR3 is TGTGCCAGCAGTGAAGTAGGAGGACAGAATGGCTACACCTTC. This encodes CASSEVGGQNGYTF.

This rearrangement joins TRBV6-6 to TRBJ2-1; the D gene is possibly TRBD1 (6 bases). Trimming took 2 bases from V and 7 from J, leaving 12 bases between them. From germline, CDR1 is MNHNY and CDR2 SVGAGI (reference sequence). CDR3 length equals 14 residues. This CDR3 reads CASSYGTGTNEQFF. The DNA of the CDR3 is TGTGCCAGCAGTTACGGTACAGGGACAAATGAGCAGTTCTTC.

This sequence joins TRBV3-1 (or the pseudogene TRBV3-2) and TRBJ2-3; 9 bases fit TRBD2. This CDR3 has 12 residues. Germline V gene lookup returns CDR1 LGHDT and CDR2 YNNKEL (reference sequence). Trimming at V came to 0 bases and at J to 12 bases, leaving 1 base not matched to a gene. The CDR3 spells CASSQERGGQYF. DNA for the CDR3: TGTGCCAGCAGCCAAGAGCGGGGGGGCCAGTATTTT.

This chain joins TRBV7-3 and TRBJ2-2, with a possible D match to TRBD2 (6 bases). Trimming stripped 5 bases from V and 6 bases from J, with 13 bases between. There are 14 residues in the CDR3. Per germline, CDR1 SGHTA and CDR2 FQGTGA. The CDR3 DNA follows: TGTGCCAGCAGCCGGGGGAGTGGGGCCGGGGAGCTGTTTTTT. Translating it yields CASSRGSGAGELFF. Supplemented by reference TRBV7-3 and TRBJ2-2, the full variable domain reads GAGVSQTPSNKVTEKGKYVELRCDPISGHTALYWYRQSLGQGPEFLIYFQGTGAADDSGLPNDRFFAVRPEGSVSTLKIQRTERGDSAVYLCASSRGSGAGELFFGEGSRLTVL.

This clone was counted a few times. V usage is TRBV4-1 and J usage is TRBJ2-7; 9 bases match TRBD1. The CDR3 contains 16 residues. Per the germline V gene, CDR1 is MGHRA and CDR2 is YSYEKL. Trimming cost V 0 bases and J 0 bases; bases outside gene matches: 3. DNA of the CDR3: TGCGCCAGCAGCCAAGAGGGGACAGGGAGCTCCTACGAGCAGTACTTC. It encodes CASSQEGTGSSYEQYF.

This clone was seen only a few times. CDR3 residues: CASSCPRGGPWTYSNQPQHF. CDR3 nucleotide sequence: TGTGCCAGCAGTTGTCCCCGGGGGGGTCCTTGGACCTATAGCAATCAGCCCCAGCATTTT. J is TRBJ1-5 and V is TRBV27; tentative D call: TRBD1 (5 bases). Trimming cost V 4 bases and J 0 bases, with 25 bases left between them. Germline lookup yields CDR1 MNHEY and CDR2 SMNVEV (reference sequence). The CDR3 runs 20 residues.

The V call is TRBV4-3, the J call TRBJ1-6; no reliable D call. V lost 4 bases to trimming and J lost 5 bases, with 9 bases between them. This CDR3 is built from 14 residues. The V gene's germline CDR1 is LGHNA and CDR2 YSLEER. Here the CDR3 DNA reads TGCGCCAGCAGCCCCGAGCCGAATAATTCACCCCTCCACTTT. This gives the protein CASSPEPNNSPLHF.

The chain joins TRBV9 to TRBJ2-7, with 13 bases identical to TRBD2. Germline V gene sequence: CDR1 SGDLS, CDR2 YYNGEE. The CDR3 has 16 residues. V lost 0 bases to trimming and J lost 7 bases; unmatched junction nucleotides: 7. The CDR3 here is CASSVGGLAGVREQYF. DNA of the CDR3: TGTGCCAGCAGCGTAGGAGGACTAGCGGGAGTACGGGAGCAGTACTTC.

This rearrangement joins TRBV30 to TRBJ1-2; TRBD1 aligns across 8 bases. CDR1 is GTSNPN and CDR2 is SVGIG in the germline V gene (reference sequence). This CDR3 is 14 amino acids long. V shed 3 bases, J shed 7 bases, and the junction held 10 bases outside the gene matches. CDR3 nucleotide sequence: TGTGCCTGGAGGACAGGGGTCGTCGGCGGTGGCTACACCTTC. Translating gives CAWRTGVVGGGYTF.

This chain uses TRBV12-3 or TRBV12-4 with TRBJ2-4, with a possible D match to TRBD2 (5 bases). V was cut by 6 bases and J by 9 bases, with 12 bases left in between. The length of the CDR3 is 12 residues. The CDR3 is CASSARRAIQYF. CDR3 coding DNA: TGTGCCAGCAGCGCCCGGCGGGCCATTCAGTACTTC.

The CDR3 sequence is CASSQGLAGGPYEQYF. CDR3 coding DNA: TGTGCCAGCAGCCAAGGGCTAGCGGGGGGGCCCTACGAGCAGTACTTC. The chain links TRBV4-2 to TRBJ2-7; 12 nucleotides line up with TRBD2. CDR1 LGHNA and CDR2 YNFKEQ come from the germline V gene. V lost 1 base to trimming and J lost 2 bases; unmatched junction nucleotides: 3. The CDR3 has 16 residues.

The gene calls are TRBV2 and TRBJ1-4; no reliable D call. CDR1 and CDR2 (germline): SNHLY, FYNNEI. The CDR3 is made up of 14 amino acids. V dropped 4 bases and J dropped 6 bases, with 12 bases sitting between them. CDR3 region: CASSGDVGDEKLFF. The CDR3 DNA reads as TGTGCCAGCAGTGGGGATGTCGGGGATGAAAAACTGTTTTTT.

The rearrangement uses TRBV27 and TRBJ1-1, with TRBD1 as a possible D gene (6 bases). V was trimmed by 8 bases and J by 4 bases, leaving 14 bases between them. Germline values: CDR1 MNHEY, CDR2 SMNVEV (reference sequence). This CDR3 region has 13 residues. The CDR3 bases are TGTGCCAGCTTGGGAGGGGGGGCCACTGAAGCTTTCTTT. Its protein is CASLGGGATEAFF.

The chain links TRBV28 to TRBJ2-7; 12 nucleotides line up with TRBD2. Looked up from germline, CDR1 is MDHEN and CDR2 is SYDVKM. The CDR3 consists of 15 residues. With V trimmed by 3 bases and J by 5 bases, 5 bases remained unmatched. In nucleotides, the CDR3 is TGTGCCAGCAGTTTTCGCTGGACTAGCGGGAACGAGCAGTACTTC. The encoded protein is CASSFRWTSGNEQYF.

V is TRBV11-3 and J is TRBJ2-1, with 10 nucleotides matching TRBD2. V shed 5 bases and J 4 bases; nucleotides not matched to a gene: 8. Germline V gene data show CDR1 as SGHNT and CDR2 as YENEEA. The CDR3 is made up of 16 amino acids. The CDR3 DNA reads TGTGCCAGCAGCCACACCGGGACTAGCGTATACAATGAGCAGTTCTTC. It yields the protein CASSHTGTSVYNEQFF.

The gene calls are TRBV4-3 and TRBJ1-4, with TRBD1 as a possible D gene (5 bases). Germline assignment: CDR1 LGHNA and CDR2 YSLEER. The CDR3 spans 15 residues. The germline V and J ends were trimmed by 3 bases and 2 bases, with 10 bases remaining between them. The CDR3 is CASSQLTATNEKLFF. The CDR3 coding sequence is TGCGCCAGCAGCCAGTTGACAGCTACTAATGAAAAACTGTTTTTT.

V usage is TRBV6-5 and J usage is TRBJ2-7; 7 bases agree with TRBD1. Germline V CDR1 and CDR2: MNHEY, SVGAGI. Trimming took 7 bases from V and 3 from J; bases not matched to a gene: 6. This CDR3 contains 13 residues. In nucleotides, the CDR3 is TGTGCCAGCAAGGGGACAGCGAGCTACGAGCAGTACTTC. Its protein product is CASKGTASYEQYF.

This clone was picked up one time. The chain joins TRBV7-9 to TRBJ1-1, with 9 positions matching TRBD1. The CDR3 extends over 16 amino acids. Germline-derived CDR1 and CDR2 are SEHNR and FQNEAQ (reference sequence). The V and J ends lost 2 bases and 1 base, in that order; junction bases with no gene match: 5. The CDR3 sequence: CASSLSGQGTNTEAFF. The CDR3 DNA follows: TGTGCCAGCAGCTTATCTGGACAGGGGACGAACACTGAAGCTTTCTTT.

The V and J genes are TRBV7-2 and TRBJ1-2, with D possibly matching TRBD1 (6 bases). The CDR3 has 16 residues. Trimming removed 6 bases from V and 2 bases from J, with 19 bases in between. Looked up from germline, CDR1 is SGHTA and CDR2 is FQGNSA. The CDR3 loop is CASRRDITLGNYGYTF. CDR3 bases: TGTGCCAGCAGGAGGGACATAACTCTTGGGAACTATGGCTACACCTTC.

The rearrangement joins TRBV18 to TRBJ1-4, with D unresolved. Looked up from germline, CDR1 is KGHSH and CDR2 is LQKENI. CDR3 length: 16 residues. V dropped 0 bases and J dropped 3 bases, with 11 bases sitting between them. This chain's CDR3 is CASSPPWAEANEKLFF. Here the CDR3 DNA reads TGTGCCAGCTCACCACCGTGGGCGGAGGCTAATGAAAAACTGTTTTTT.